This T cell receptor beta chain was captured in a study of T cell repertoires in ileal Crohn's disease. Across the whole study: About 36% were active smokers at surgery; median disease duration was roughly eight years.

Included were adult ileal or ileocolonic Crohn's patients indicated for ileocolonic resection. Sequencing was performed with immunoSEQ multiplex PCR; in TCRdb, only in-frame clones are kept and a portion is missing. The repertoire has more than 9,500 clones, around 76% of them found once; the top ten carry roughly 4.8%. Regarding this clone: Antigen specificity is unknown.

The CDR3 runs to 14 residues. Germline loops: CDR1 SGHAT, CDR2 FQNNGV. V was pared by 5 bases and J by 4 bases, with 8 bases of the junction left unmatched. Points from the study as a whole: Clonal expansions were more frequent in active smokers than non-smokers at surgery. All patients with clonality above 26.8% had endoscopic recurrence.

The TCR sequence derives from an adult with Crohn's disease. What was sequenced was ileal tissue. The chain couples TRBV11-2 to TRBJ2-7, with 7 positions matching TRBD2. CDR3 residues: CASSRPSGGYEQYF. The CDR3 nucleotides are TGTGCCAGCAGCCGACCCTCGGGAGGATACGAGCAGTACTTC.